This TCR beta chain derives from a study of control samples from healthy donors and cancer patients. The CDR3 consists of 13 residues. Germline assignment: CDR1 MNHEY and CDR2 SVGAGI. Trimming pared 7 bases from V and 6 bases from J, leaving 15 bases between. This clone was detected only once. This table comes from immunoSEQ multiplex PCR, and its TCRdb copy is limited to in-frame clones, with some not included. The table includes roughly 120,000 clones, under 95% detected once. This sequence was found in a man between 50 and 59 years old with head and neck cancer. This rearrangement joins TRBV6-5 to TRBJ1-2; D possibly corresponds to TRBD1 (5 bases). The sample was PBMCs. CDR3 DNA: TGTGCCAGCACCCCGGGGGACTTGGATGGCTACACCTTC. Translated, it gives CASTPGDLDGYTF.